This TCR beta chain was profiled in a study of monozygotic twins with inflammatory bowel disease. Two nested PCRs, roughly 17 and 9 cycles, amplified TCRalpha and TCRbeta cDNA. TCRdb reanalyzed the 5' RACE reads and collapses them to one entry per CDR3 protein, without DNA. This specimen shows approximately 100,000 distinct CDR3 sequences; the ten leading clones hold 1.5% to 2%. About this clonotype: Its target is unknown.

Whole-study findings and limits: The sharing of clonotypes with others was lower in IBD patients than in healthy twins, especially with disease activity. Healthy co-twins had higher TCRbeta inverse Simpson diversity than their IBD twins. There was no support for any single strong signal or clonotype associated with IBD.

This CDR3 has 14 residues. Per germline, CDR1 SQVTM and CDR2 ANQGSEA. This chain joins TRBV29-1 and TRBJ2-1; the TCRdb D gene call, TRBD1, has no DNA to confirm it. The sequenced sample consisted of blood. The sequence was obtained from a human donor with ulcerative colitis or Crohn's disease, or a healthy co-twin of an affected twin (not recorded which). Here the CDR3 reads CSAQGDRAYNEQFF.